These 13 T cell receptor beta chains came from one sample sequenced in a study of blood T cells in healthy people across ages. Next came a second PCR, run for about 6 to 12 cycles, which used a sample-barcoded 5' primer along with a J-beta primer mix. TCRdb processed the 5' RACE reads anew with MiXCR; each CDR3 protein has one entry. The table records hundreds of thousands of distinct CDR3 sequences, approximately 30% of them present only once. Sequencing used blood. The receptors come from an elderly woman in good health.

To note about this clonotype: This may arise from a read error, as a much more abundant clone is one base away. The V gene is TRBV6-1, the J gene TRBJ2-6, with D hard to call. The CDR3 runs 14 residues. The V end lost 4 bases, the J end lost 2 bases, and 6 bases lay between the germline ends. Germline V gene sequence: CDR1 MNHNS, CDR2 SASEGT. The CDR3 nucleotides read TGTGCCAGCAGTGCAGTTACTGGGGCCAACGTCCTGACTTTC. Its protein product is CASSAVTGANVLTF.

This clonotype was detected only a few times. J is TRBJ1-3 and V is TRBV7-2; possible D gene TRBD1, 5 bases. With 5 bases removed from V and 1 base from J, the gap between germline ends came to 9 bases. The germline V gene has CDR1 SGHTA and CDR2 FQGNSA. CDR3 length: 14 amino acids. The chain's CDR3 is CASSPAGSGNTIYF. Written as DNA, the CDR3 is TGTGCCAGCAGCCCCGCAGGGTCTGGAAACACCATATATTTT.

The table lists this clonotype with many counts. The chain has TRBV7-2 and TRBJ1-6; D is possibly TRBD1 (5 bases). Trimming stripped 5 bases from V and 2 bases from J, with 13 bases between. Germline V gene data show CDR1 as SGHTA and CDR2 as FQGNSA. This CDR3 is 16 amino acids long. In DNA form, the CDR3 reads TGTGCCAGCAGCCTCCGGGGGAACCCCTATAATTCACCCCTCCACTTT. Its protein product is CASSLRGNPYNSPLHF.

The chain recombines TRBV12-3 or TRBV12-4 with TRBJ2-2, with D maybe TRBD2 (6 bases). The V and J ends lost 3 bases and 3 bases respectively, with 11 bases between them. This CDR3 has 15 residues. CDR3 sequence: CASSLAGRYTGELFF. The CDR3 DNA reads TGTGCCAGCAGTTTGGCGGGGCGCTACACCGGGGAGCTGTTTTTT.

This clonotype has a count of ten or more. The V and J genes are TRBV25-1 and TRBJ2-5; 8 bases match TRBD1. V dropped 2 bases and J dropped 11; count of bases not matched to a gene: 10. Germline CDR1 MGHDK, CDR2 SYGVNS. There are 14 residues in the CDR3. The CDR3: CASSEAGTGTPQYF. The CDR3 region has the DNA TGTGCCAGCAGTGAAGCCGGGACAGGAACCCCTCAGTACTTC.

This clonotype was seen many times. The V and J genes are TRBV7-3 and TRBJ2-1, with D possibly matching TRBD2 (5 bases). Trimming took 5 bases from V and 3 from J, leaving 14 bases between them. This CDR3 contains 15 residues. Germline V gene sequence: CDR1 SGHTA, CDR2 FQGTGA. CDR3 region: CASSPSPGYYNEQFF. The CDR3 DNA reads as TGTGCCAGCAGCCCCTCGCCGGGGTACTACAATGAGCAGTTCTTC.

This clonotype has at least ten counts. This chain connects TRBV10-3 to TRBJ2-7; D ambiguous. The CDR3 covers 13 residues. Between the trimmed V and J ends, which lost 10 bases and 4 bases, there was a span of 17 bases. Germline assignment: CDR1 ENHRY and CDR2 SYGVKD. CDR3 sequence (DNA): TGTGCCACCCGACACCTAGAGCCGTACGAGCAGTACTTC. Translating it yields CATRHLEPYEQYF.

This chain links TRBV3-1 with TRBJ2-1, with D tentatively TRBD2 (6 bases). Deletions cut 0 bases from V and 5 bases from J, with 17 bases between. CDR1 and CDR2 (germline): LGHDT, YNNKEL (reference sequence). CDR3 length equals 17 residues. The CDR3, as DNA: TGTGCCAGCAGCCAAGATAGGCGGGGTGAAGCACACAATGAGCAGTTCTTC. It specifies CASSQDRRGEAHNEQFF.

The table lists this clonotype with many counts. This chain joins TRBV4-1 and TRBJ1-2, with D unclear. CDR1 is MGHRA, CDR2 YSYEKL, per germline. CDR3 length equals 13 residues. Trimming stripped 0 bases from V and 8 bases from J, with 10 bases between. The CDR3 sequence: CASSQEGGWGYTF. CDR3 nucleotides: TGCGCCAGCAGCCAAGAAGGAGGGTGGGGCTACACCTTC.

This clonotype was picked up many times. J is TRBJ1-1 and V is TRBV20-1; a possible D gene is TRBD1 (5 bases). CDR3 length equals 14 residues. V lost 0 bases and J 3 bases, leaving 11 bases between the germline ends. CDR1 and CDR2 (germline): DFQATT, SNEGSKA (reference sequence). The CDR3 spells CSARDLGVHTEAFF. CDR3 in DNA: TGCAGTGCTAGAGATCTAGGGGTGCACACTGAAGCTTTCTTT.

The V and J genes are TRBV6-2 or TRBV6-3 and TRBJ2-1, with 10 bases lining up with TRBD2. The last part of the DNA fits TRBJ2-7 better; the J call may be wrong. The CDR3 length is 18 residues. Germline V lookup: CDR1 MNHEY, CDR2 SVGEGT. This CDR3 is CASTARLAGAQIYNEQYF. CDR3 DNA sequence: TGTGCCAGCACCGCGAGGCTAGCGGGGGCCCAAATCTACAATGAGCAGTACTTC.

This clonotype was picked up many times. The CDR3 loop is CASSLGPSYSYNEQFF. For the CDR3, the DNA is TGCGCCAGCAGCTTGGGCCCGTCGTACTCCTACAATGAGCAGTTCTTC. V is TRBV5-1 and J is TRBJ2-1, with D uncertain. Trimming left V 0 bases short and J 0 bases short, with 10 bases between. The V gene's germline CDR1 is SGHRS and CDR2 YFSETQ. The CDR3 spans 16 residues.

This clonotype has a count of ten or more. The J gene is TRBJ2-3, the V gene TRBV14; D is uncertain. V was trimmed by 1 base and J by 8 bases, leaving 7 bases between them. In germline, CDR1 is SGHDN, CDR2 FVKESK. The length of the CDR3 is 12 residues. The CDR3 DNA is TGTGCCAGCAGCCAAGGGAGAGGTACGCAGTATTTT. Translating gives CASSQGRGTQYF.